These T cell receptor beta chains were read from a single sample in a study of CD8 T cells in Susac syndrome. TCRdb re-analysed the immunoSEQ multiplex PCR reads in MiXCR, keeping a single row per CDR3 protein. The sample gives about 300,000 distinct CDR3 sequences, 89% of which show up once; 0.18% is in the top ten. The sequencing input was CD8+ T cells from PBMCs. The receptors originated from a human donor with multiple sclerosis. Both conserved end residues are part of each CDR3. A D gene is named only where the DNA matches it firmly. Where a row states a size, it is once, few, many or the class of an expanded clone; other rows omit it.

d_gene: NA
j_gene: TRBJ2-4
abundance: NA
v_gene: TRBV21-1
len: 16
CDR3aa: CASSQPKQGPKNIQYF
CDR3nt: TGTGCCAGCAGCCAACCCAAGCAAGGGCCCAAAAACATTCAGTACTTC

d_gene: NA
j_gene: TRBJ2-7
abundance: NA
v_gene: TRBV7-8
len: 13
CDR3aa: CASSSQGFDEQYF
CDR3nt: TGTGCCAGCAGCTCGCAGGGGTTTGACGAGCAGTACTTC

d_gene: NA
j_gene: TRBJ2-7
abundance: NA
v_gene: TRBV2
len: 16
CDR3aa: CASIKGGSIPSYEQYF
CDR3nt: TGTGCCAGCATAAAGGGTGGAAGTATTCCCTCCTACGAGCAGTACTTC

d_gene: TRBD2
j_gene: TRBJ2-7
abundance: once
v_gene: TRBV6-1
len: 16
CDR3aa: CASSEEIWTRSYEQYF
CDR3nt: TGTGCCAGCAGTGAAGAGATATGGACTAGAAGCTACGAGCAGTACTTC

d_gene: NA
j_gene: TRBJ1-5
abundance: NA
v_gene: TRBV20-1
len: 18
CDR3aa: CSARDAPWGGYGNQPQHF
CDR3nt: TGCAGTGCTAGAGATGCCCCGTGGGGGGGATATGGCAATCAGCCCCAGCATTTT

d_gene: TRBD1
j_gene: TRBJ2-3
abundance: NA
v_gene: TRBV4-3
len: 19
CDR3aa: CASSQVSSGTGGFTDTQYF
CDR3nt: TGCGCCAGCAGCCAAGTTTCCTCCGGGACAGGCGGTTTCACAGATACGCAGTATTTT

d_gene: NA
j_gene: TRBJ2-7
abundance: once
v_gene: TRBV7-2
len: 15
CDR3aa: CASSLGAGVPYEQYF
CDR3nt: TGTGCCAGCAGCTTAGGGGCGGGCGTACCCTACGAGCAGTACTTC

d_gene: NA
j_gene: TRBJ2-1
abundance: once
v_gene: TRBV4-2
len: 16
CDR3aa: CASSHLIQSSYNEQFF
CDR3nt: TGTGCCAGCAGCCATCTAATTCAGAGCTCCTACAATGAGCAGTTCTTC

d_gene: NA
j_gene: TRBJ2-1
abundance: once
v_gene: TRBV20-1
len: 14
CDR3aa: CSARDRSVTPEQFF
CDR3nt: TGCAGTGCTAGAGATCGGTCGGTGACTCCGGAGCAGTTCTTC

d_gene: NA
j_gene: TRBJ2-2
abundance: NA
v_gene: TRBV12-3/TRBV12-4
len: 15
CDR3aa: CASTWGVRGTGELFF
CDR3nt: TGTGCCAGCACCTGGGGGGTCAGGGGCACCGGGGAGCTGTTTTTT

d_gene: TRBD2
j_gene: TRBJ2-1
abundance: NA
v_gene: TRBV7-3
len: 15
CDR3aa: CASSWGAGESNEQFF
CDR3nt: TGTGCCAGCAGCTGGGGTGCGGGAGAGAGCAATGAGCAGTTCTTC

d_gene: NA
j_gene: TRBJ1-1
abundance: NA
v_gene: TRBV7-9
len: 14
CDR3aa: CASSLTSGATEAFF
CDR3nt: TGTGCCAGCAGCCTCACTTCAGGGGCCACTGAAGCTTTCTTT